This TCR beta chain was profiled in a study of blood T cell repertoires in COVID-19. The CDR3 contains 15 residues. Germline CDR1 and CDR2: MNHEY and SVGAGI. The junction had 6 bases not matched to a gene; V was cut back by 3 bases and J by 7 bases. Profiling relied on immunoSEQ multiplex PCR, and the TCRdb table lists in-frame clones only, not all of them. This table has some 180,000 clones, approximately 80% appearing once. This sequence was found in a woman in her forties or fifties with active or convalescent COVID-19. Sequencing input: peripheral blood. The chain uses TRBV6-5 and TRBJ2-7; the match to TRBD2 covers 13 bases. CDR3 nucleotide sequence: TGTGCCAGCAGTTATCTCAGGGGACTAGCGGGGGAGCAGTACTTC. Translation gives CASSYLRGLAGEQYF.